What follows is one T cell receptor (beta chain) and its context. Germline-derived CDR1 and CDR2 are MNHEY and SVGEGT. V lost 6 bases, J lost 3 bases, and 9 bases lay in between. This CDR3 region has 12 residues. This entry belongs to a study of T-cell memory formation after mild COVID-19. TCRalpha and TCRbeta libraries used 5'RACE with constant-segment primers and UMIs. TCRdb fed the 5' RACE reads into MiXCR, producing one record per CDR3 protein. The top ten clones hold 20% to 25% of a sample with some 450,000 distinct CDR3 sequences, 18% of them seen once. The source material was PBMCs or a T cell subset sorted from them (not recorded which). The rearrangement uses TRBV6-2 or TRBV6-3 and TRBJ2-7, with D perhaps TRBD1 (6 bases). The clonotype comes from a man between 18 and 35 years old who had mild COVID-19 (a few samples of this study predate the infection). Cell type and time point are not known. The CDR3, as DNA: TGTGCCAGCAGGGACAGCTACTACGAGCAGTACTTC. This sequence encodes CASRDSYYEQYF.